This is a list of T cell receptor beta chains from one sample in a study of T-cell memory formation after mild COVID-19. TCRdb independently ran MiXCR on the 5' RACE reads; one entry per CDR3 protein. The sample consists of around 530,000 distinct CDR3 sequences, less than 25% of them appearing once. The sample taken for sequencing was PBMCs or a T cell subset sorted from them (not recorded which). The origin of the receptors is an adult woman who had mild COVID-19 (a few samples of this study predate the infection). Cell type and time point are not known. The CDR3 runs from the conserved cysteine through the conserved F or W. D genes are given only for firm matches. Where a row states a size, it is once, few, many or the class of an expanded clone; other rows omit it.

TRBV12-3/TRBV12-4	14	TRBD1	TRBJ1-2	few	CASKKSGQNYGYTF	TGTGCCAGCAAGAAATCGGGACAGAACTATGGCTACACCTTC
TRBV19	14	.	TRBJ1-5	.	CASSMVTGNQPQHF	TGTGCCAGTAGTATGGTCACGGGCAATCAGCCCCAGCATTTT
TRBV27	14	.	TRBJ1-1	many	CASSLLQGNTEAFF	TGTGCCAGCAGCCTTTTACAGGGGAACACTGAAGCTTTCTTT
TRBV18	11	.	TRBJ2-1	once	CASSPDGEQFF	TGTGCCAGCTCACCTGACGGAGAGCAGTTCTTC
TRBV20-1	13	.	TRBJ2-7	.	CSARDVRDHEQYF	TGCAGTGCTAGAGACGTCAGGGATCACGAGCAGTACTTC
TRBV18	16	.	TRBJ1-3	.	CASSLPAGRDGNTIYF	TGTGCCAGCTCACTACCCGCGGGCAGGGACGGAAACACCATATATTTT
TRBV7-8	15	.	TRBJ1-2	few	CASSLSLPQGGGYTF	TGTGCCAGCAGCTTGTCCCTCCCCCAGGGTGGTGGCTACACCTTC
TRBV11-2	15	TRBD1	TRBJ1-5	few	CASSFRTGGHQPQHF	TGTGCCAGCAGCTTCCGGACAGGGGGGCATCAGCCCCAGCATTTT
TRBV19	12	.	TRBJ2-7	few	CASSSHRDEQYF	TGTGCCAGTAGTTCTCACAGAGACGAGCAGTACTTC
TRBV27	14	.	TRBJ1-5	.	CASSLFWTNQPQHF	TGTGCCAGCAGTTTATTTTGGACAAATCAGCCCCAGCATTTT
TRBV4-3	15	.	TRBJ2-1	.	CASSQDFGGYNEQFF	TGCGCCAGCAGCCAAGATTTCGGGGGCTACAATGAGCAGTTCTTC
TRBV20-1	14	.	TRBJ1-1	few	CSARVGGAISEAFF	TGCAGTGCTAGGGTTGGAGGAGCTATCTCTGAAGCTTTCTTT
TRBV15	15	.	TRBJ2-7	.	CATSERQGYVYEQYF	TGTGCCACCAGCGAGCGGCAGGGTTACGTCTACGAGCAGTACTTC
TRBV12-3/TRBV12-4	16	TRBD1	TRBJ1-1	few	CASSFAQGGRDTEAFF	TGTGCCAGCAGTTTTGCGCAGGGGGGACGGGACACTGAAGCTTTCTTT
TRBV12-3/TRBV12-4	15	.	TRBJ2-1	.	CASSLGTESYNEQFF	TGTGCCAGCAGTTTAGGGACGGAATCCTACAATGAGCAGTTCTTC
TRBV29-1	11	.	TRBJ2-7	.	CSVGGDYEQYF	TGCAGCGTCGGGGGCGACTACGAGCAGTACTTC
TRBV5-1	14	.	TRBJ1-2	.	CASSFNDGPYGYTF	TGCGCCAGCAGCTTTAATGACGGACCATATGGCTACACCTTC
TRBV7-8	17	.	TRBJ2-1	.	CASSLKAGLRGVNEQFF	TGTGCCAGCAGCTTAAAAGCCGGGCTCCGTGGGGTCAATGAGCAGTTCTTC
TRBV7-9	14	.	TRBJ2-7	.	CASSWGLGNYEQYF	TGTGCCAGCAGCTGGGGACTCGGAAACTACGAGCAGTACTTC
TRBV6-5	15	.	TRBJ1-6	.	CASSSTGGRNSPLHF	TGTGCCAGCAGTTCGACAGGAGGGCGAAATTCACCCCTCCACTTT
TRBV7-9	14	TRBD1	TRBJ1-2	few	CASSPQGADYGYTF	TGTGCCAGCAGCCCCCAGGGGGCTGACTATGGCTACACCTTC
TRBV12-3/TRBV12-4	16	TRBD2	TRBJ2-1	.	CASTLGTSAWNNEQFF	TGTGCCAGCACCCTCGGGACTAGCGCATGGAACAATGAGCAGTTCTTC
TRBV7-2	16	.	TRBJ1-1	many	CASRQDSSGANTEAFF	TGTGCCAGCAGGCAGGACAGTAGCGGGGCGAACACTGAAGCTTTCTTT
TRBV15	11	.	TRBJ1-3	.	CAYQEGNTIYF	TGTGCCTACCAGGAGGGAAACACCATATATTTT
TRBV5-5	14	.	TRBJ2-5	.	CASSFLGEEETQYF	TGTGCCAGCAGCTTTCTCGGGGAGGAAGAGACCCAGTACTTC
TRBV20-1	13	TRBD1	TRBJ1-2	.	CSAPDRANYGYTF	TGCAGTGCACCGGACAGGGCTAACTATGGCTACACCTTC
TRBV6-6	15	TRBD1	TRBJ2-7	.	CASSPQPGGGYEQYF	TGTGCCAGCAGTCCACAACCAGGGGGCGGGTACGAGCAGTACTTC
TRBV4-1	17	TRBD1	TRBJ1-1	.	CASSQDMDRGYYTEAFF	TGCGCCAGCAGCCAAGATATGGACAGGGGATATTACACTGAAGCTTTCTTT
TRBV5-1	17	TRBD2	TRBJ2-4	.	CASSPALSGSSKNIQYF	TGCGCCAGCAGCCCAGCCCTTAGCGGGAGTTCCAAAAACATTCAGTACTTC
TRBV4-3	14	.	TRBJ2-1	.	CASSQDLGGKAQFF	TGCGCCAGCAGCCAAGATCTAGGGGGGAAGGCGCAGTTCTTC
TRBV5-1	17	TRBD1	TRBJ2-4	few	CASRPGQGSGAKNIQYF	TGCGCCAGCAGGCCGGGACAGGGATCGGGCGCCAAAAACATTCAGTACTTC
TRBV6-5	18	TRBD2	TRBJ2-1	.	CASSSTGTSETFYNEQFF	TGTGCCAGCAGCTCCACCGGGACTAGCGAGACTTTCTACAATGAGCAGTTCTTC
TRBV18	14	.	TRBJ2-7	many	CASSPSSSVYEQYF	TGTGCCAGCTCACCATCCTCTAGTGTCTACGAGCAGTACTTC
TRBV29-1	15	TRBD1	TRBJ1-2	.	CSVAGQRFGNYGYTF	TGCAGCGTGGCGGGACAGAGGTTTGGTAACTATGGCTACACCTTC
TRBV7-2	15	.	TRBJ2-1	few	CASRPTMSSYNEQFF	TGTGCCAGCAGACCCACCATGAGCTCCTACAATGAGCAGTTCTTC
TRBV7-3	14	.	TRBJ1-6	few	CASSATGYLSPLHF	TGTGCCAGCAGCGCTACAGGTTATCTTTCACCCCTCCACTTT
TRBV19	11	.	TRBJ1-5	.	CASRGGQPQHF	TGTGCCAGTAGGGGGGGGCAGCCCCAGCATTTT
TRBV30	14	TRBD1	TRBJ1-1	.	CAWSRKTGLGEAFF	TGTGCCTGGAGTCGAAAGACAGGGCTAGGAGAAGCTTTCTTT
TRBV7-8	18	TRBD2	TRBJ2-7	.	CASSPSPPTSGDLYEQYF	TGTGCCAGCAGCCCATCTCCTCCTACTAGCGGGGACTTATACGAGCAGTACTTC
TRBV24-1	16	.	TRBJ2-1	few	CATSDFKQSAYNEQFF	TGTGCCACCAGTGATTTTAAACAGTCGGCATACAATGAGCAGTTCTTC
TRBV29-1	14	.	TRBJ1-1	few	CSSRGGQVNTEAFF	TGCAGTTCTCGCGGGGGGCAGGTGAACACTGAAGCTTTCTTT
TRBV6-5	14	.	TRBJ2-1	.	CASRPRQPRNEQFF	TGTGCCAGCAGGCCACGACAGCCTCGGAATGAGCAGTTCTTC
TRBV11-2	18	TRBD2	TRBJ2-7	.	CASSPIERERGSSYEQYF	TGTGCCAGCAGCCCGATCGAAAGGGAGCGGGGGAGCTCCTACGAGCAGTACTTC
TRBV5-1	16	TRBD2	TRBJ2-1	few	CASSWGTSGRMDEQFF	TGCGCCAGCAGCTGGGGGACTAGCGGGAGGATGGATGAGCAGTTCTTC